The 2 T cell receptor beta chains below were found in one sample sequenced in a study of blood T cell repertoires in COVID-19. Clones were read by immunoSEQ multiplex PCR, and TCRdb kept only the in-frame ones, dropping some. The table lists 150,000 or so clones, roughly four fifths of them singletons. Material for sequencing was peripheral blood. The receptors come from a human donor with acute or convalescent COVID-19. The donor label of this sample is uncertain.

This rearrangement joins TRBV4-3 to TRBJ2-5; 8 positions agree with TRBD2. CDR1 LGHNA and CDR2 YSLEER come from the germline V gene. This CDR3 is built from 16 residues. The ends lost 0 bases at V and 5 bases at J; junction bases unmatched: 8. DNA of the CDR3: TGCGCCAGCAGCCAAGATCTTCGGGGGGGCCGGGAGACCCAGTACTTC. Protein sequence: CASSQDLRGGRETQYF.

The genes are TRBV7-8 and TRBJ1-5, with D maybe TRBD1 (5 bases). This CDR3 has 15 residues. V lost 5 bases to trimming and J lost 4 bases, with 15 bases between them. Germline V CDR1 and CDR2: SGHVS, FQNEAQ. CDR3 protein: CASSLGAELNQPQHF. The CDR3 DNA is TGTGCCAGCAGCCTAGGGGCAGAGCTGAATCAGCCCCAGCATTTT. Full variable domain (rest looked up from reference TRBV7-8 and TRBJ1-5): GAGVSQSPRYKVAKRGQDVALRCDPISGHVSLFWYQQALGQGPEFLTYFQNEAQLDKSGLPSDRFFAERPEGSVSTLKIQRTQQEDSAVYLCASSLGAELNQPQHFGDGTRLSIL.